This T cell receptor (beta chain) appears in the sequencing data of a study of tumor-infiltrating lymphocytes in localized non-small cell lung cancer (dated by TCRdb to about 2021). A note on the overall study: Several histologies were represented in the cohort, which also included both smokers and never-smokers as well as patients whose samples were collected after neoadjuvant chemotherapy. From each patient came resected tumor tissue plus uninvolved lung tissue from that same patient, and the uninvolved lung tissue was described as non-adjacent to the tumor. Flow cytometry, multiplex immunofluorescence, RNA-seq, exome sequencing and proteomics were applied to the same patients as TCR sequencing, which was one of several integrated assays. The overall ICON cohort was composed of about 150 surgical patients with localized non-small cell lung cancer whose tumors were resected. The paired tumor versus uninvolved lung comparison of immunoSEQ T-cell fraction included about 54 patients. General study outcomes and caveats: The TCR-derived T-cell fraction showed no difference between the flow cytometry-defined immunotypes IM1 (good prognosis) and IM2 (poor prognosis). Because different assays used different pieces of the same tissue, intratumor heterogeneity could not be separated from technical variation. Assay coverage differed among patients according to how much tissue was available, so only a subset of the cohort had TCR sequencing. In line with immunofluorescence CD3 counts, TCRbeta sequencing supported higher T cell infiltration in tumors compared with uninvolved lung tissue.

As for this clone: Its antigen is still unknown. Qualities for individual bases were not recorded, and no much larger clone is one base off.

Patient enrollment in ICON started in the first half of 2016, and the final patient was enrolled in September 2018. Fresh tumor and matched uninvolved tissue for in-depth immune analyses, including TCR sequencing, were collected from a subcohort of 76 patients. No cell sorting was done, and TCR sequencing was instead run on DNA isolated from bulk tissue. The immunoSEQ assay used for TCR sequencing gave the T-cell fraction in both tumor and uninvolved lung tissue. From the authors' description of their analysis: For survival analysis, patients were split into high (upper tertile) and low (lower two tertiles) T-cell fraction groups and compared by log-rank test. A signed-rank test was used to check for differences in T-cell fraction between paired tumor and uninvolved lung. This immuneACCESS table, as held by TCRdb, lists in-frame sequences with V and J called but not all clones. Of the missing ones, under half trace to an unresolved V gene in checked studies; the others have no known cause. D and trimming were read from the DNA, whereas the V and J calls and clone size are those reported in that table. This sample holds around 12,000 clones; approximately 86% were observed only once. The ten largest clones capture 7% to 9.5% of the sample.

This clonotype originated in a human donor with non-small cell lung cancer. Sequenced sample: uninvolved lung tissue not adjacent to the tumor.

The DNA reads TGTGCCAGCAGTAGGACATCAACTAATGAAAAACTGTTTTTT. The resulting protein is CASSRTSTNEKLFF. The chain employs TRBV6-5 and TRBJ1-4; TRBD1 might be the D gene, on 5 matching bases. The CDR3 contains 14 residues, cysteine and phenylalanine counted. The sequence is cut down to CDR3 DNA, 42 bases in frame from base 1. The junction carries 7 bases between V and J, which are trimmed by 5 bases and 0 bases respectively. Taken from the germline V gene, the CDR1 and CDR2 loops are MNHEY and SVGAGI.